This T cell receptor (beta chain) is drawn from a study of T cells in tuberculosis. Findings and caveats of the study: The TCR-beta difference was not significant; alpha differences partly reflected length.

The data were produced by immunoSEQ multiplex PCR, yet TCRdb's version contains in-frame clones alone and is incomplete. The profile covers some 34,000 clones, with roughly 85% appearing a single time and almost 5.5% taken by the ten largest. V lost 0 bases to trimming and J lost 4 bases, with 7 bases between them. The germline V gene has CDR1 SGHDN and CDR2 FVKESK. This CDR3 has 14 amino acids. Stated time point: new active TB diagnosis, blood taken before or within 7 days of starting treatment. Patients were newly diagnosed, HIV-seronegative, and aged 18 or older. A remark on this clone: Its target is unknown.

J is TRBJ2-1 and V is TRBV14; D call uncertain. The sequencing used PBMCs, collected at tuberculosis diagnosis. This receptor was identified in an adult with tuberculosis. CDR3 sequence: CASSQEYSYNEQFF. CDR3 in DNA: TGTGCCAGCAGCCAAGAATACAGTTACAATGAGCAGTTCTTC.